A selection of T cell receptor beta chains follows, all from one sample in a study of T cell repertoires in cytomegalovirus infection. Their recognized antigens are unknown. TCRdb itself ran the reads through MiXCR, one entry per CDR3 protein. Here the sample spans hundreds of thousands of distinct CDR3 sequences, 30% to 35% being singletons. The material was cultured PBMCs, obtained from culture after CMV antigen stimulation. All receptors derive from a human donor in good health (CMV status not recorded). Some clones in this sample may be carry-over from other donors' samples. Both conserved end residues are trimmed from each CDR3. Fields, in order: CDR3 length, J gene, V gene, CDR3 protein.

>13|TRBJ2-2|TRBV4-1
ASSPIGGGTGELF
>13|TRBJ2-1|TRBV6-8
ASSYSTPGGNEQF
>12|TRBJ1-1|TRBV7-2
ASSLGPRTVEAF
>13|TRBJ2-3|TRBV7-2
VSSQGVGNTDTQY
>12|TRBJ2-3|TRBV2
ASDRSGGTDTQY
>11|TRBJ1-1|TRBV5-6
ASSDDRGTEAF
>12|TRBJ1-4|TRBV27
ASRTARLHEKLF
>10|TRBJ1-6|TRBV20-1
SASPGGSPLH
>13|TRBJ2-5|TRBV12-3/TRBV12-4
ASSSTSGLQETQY
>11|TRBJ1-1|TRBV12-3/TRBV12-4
ASSLSGQGEAF
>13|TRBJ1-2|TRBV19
ASTNIGTANYGYT
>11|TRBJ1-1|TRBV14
ASSQVRRTEAF
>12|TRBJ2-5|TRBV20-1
SARTGLSQETQY
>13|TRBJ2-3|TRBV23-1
ASSQFDRVADTQY
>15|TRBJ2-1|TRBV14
ASSRRKKTENYNEQF
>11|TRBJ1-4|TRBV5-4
ASSRSPNEKLF
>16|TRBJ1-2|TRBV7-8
ASSFAQAISPTNYGYT
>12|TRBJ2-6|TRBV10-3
AIMASSGANVLT
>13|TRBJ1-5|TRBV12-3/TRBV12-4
ASSQDSSLGQPQH
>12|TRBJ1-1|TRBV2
ATQGVAGSLGAF
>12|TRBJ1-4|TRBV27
ASSLGGRDEKLF
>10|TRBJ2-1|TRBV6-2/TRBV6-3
ASSYQWTPLD
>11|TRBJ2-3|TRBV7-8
ASSLFATDTQY
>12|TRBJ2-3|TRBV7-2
ASSLEAYTDTQY
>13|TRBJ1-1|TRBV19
ASSTTGRLNTEAF
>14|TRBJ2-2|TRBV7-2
ASSPGLAGGTGELF
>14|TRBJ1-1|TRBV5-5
ASSSKKPAGEDEAF
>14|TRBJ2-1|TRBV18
ASSPPGLAGPNEQF
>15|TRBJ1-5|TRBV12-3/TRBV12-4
ASSLAGTGAFNQPQH
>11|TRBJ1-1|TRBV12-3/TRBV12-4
ASSFLRGTEAF
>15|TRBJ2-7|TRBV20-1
SALGLAGAFASSEQY
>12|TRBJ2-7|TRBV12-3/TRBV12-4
ASSPAGPPYEQY
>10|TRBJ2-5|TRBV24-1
ATSDWRETQY
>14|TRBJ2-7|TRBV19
ASSPLSGQKSYEQY
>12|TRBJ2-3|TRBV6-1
ASSEGASTDTQY
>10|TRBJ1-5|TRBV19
ASSIRPQPQH
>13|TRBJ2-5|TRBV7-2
ASSWTSGRLRAQY
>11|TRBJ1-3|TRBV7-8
ASRGGSGNTIY
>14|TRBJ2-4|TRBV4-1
ASSQDGMVGKNIQY
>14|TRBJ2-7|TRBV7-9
ASSHRDSFFSYEQY
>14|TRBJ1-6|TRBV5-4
ASSARDRGLNSPLH
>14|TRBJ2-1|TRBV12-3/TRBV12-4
ASSFPGLAFYNEQF
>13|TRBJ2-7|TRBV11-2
ASSLEYGTATEQY
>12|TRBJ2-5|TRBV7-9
ASSLYGTEETQY